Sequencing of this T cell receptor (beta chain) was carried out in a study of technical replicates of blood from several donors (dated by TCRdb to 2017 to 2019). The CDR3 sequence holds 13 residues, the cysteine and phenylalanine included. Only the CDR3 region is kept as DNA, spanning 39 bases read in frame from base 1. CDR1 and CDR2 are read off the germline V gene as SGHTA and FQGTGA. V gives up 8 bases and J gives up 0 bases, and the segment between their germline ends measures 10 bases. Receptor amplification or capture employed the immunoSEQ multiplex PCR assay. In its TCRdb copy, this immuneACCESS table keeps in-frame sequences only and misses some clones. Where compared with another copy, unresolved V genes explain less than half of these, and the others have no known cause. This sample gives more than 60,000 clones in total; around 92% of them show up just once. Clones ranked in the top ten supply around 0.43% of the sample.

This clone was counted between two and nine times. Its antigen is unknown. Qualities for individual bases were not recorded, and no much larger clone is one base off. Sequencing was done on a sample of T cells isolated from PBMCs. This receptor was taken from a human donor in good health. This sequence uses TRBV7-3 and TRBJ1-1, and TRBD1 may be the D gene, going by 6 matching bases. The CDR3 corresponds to CASGRGMNTEAFF. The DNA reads TGTGCCAGCGGCAGGGGCATGAACACTGAAGCTTTCTTT. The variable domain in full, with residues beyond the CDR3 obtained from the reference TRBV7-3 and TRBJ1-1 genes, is GAGVSQTPSNKVTEKGKYVELRCDPISGHTALYWYRQSLGQGPEFLIYFQGTGAADDSGLPNDRFFAVRPEGSVSTLKIQRTERGDSAVYLCASGRGMNTEAFFGQGTRLTVV.